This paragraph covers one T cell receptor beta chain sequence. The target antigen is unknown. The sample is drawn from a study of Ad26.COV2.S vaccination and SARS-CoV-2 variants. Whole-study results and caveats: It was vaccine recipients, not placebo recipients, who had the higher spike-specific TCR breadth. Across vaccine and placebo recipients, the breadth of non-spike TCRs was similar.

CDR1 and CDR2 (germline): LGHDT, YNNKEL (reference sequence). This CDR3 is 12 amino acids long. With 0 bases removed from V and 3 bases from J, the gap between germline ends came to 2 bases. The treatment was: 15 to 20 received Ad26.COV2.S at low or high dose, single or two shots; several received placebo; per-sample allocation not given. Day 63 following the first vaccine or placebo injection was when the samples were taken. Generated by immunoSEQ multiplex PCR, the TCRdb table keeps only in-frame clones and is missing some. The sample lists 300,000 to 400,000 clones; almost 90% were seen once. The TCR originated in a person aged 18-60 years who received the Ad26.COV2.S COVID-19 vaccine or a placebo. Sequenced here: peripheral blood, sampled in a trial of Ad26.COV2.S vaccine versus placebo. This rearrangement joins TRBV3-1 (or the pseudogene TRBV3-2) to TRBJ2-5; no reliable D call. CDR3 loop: CASSQEEETQYF. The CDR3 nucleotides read TGTGCCAGCAGCCAAGAGGAAGAGACCCAGTACTTC.